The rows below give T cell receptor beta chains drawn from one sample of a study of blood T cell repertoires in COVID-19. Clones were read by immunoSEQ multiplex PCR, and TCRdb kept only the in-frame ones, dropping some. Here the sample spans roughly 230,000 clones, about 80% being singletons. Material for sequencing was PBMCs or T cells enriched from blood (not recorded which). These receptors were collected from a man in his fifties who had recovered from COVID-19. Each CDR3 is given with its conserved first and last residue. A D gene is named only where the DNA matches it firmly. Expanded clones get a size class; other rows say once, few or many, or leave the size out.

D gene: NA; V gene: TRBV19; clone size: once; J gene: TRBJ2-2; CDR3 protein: CASTWTSPGTGELFF; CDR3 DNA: TGTGCCAGTACCTGGACTTCCCCGGGCACCGGGGAGCTGTTTTTT
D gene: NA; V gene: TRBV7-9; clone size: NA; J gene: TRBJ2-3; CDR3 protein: CASTPGALGGGQATQYF; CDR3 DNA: TGTGCCAGCACCCCGGGGGCTTTGGGGGGAGGGCAGGCTACGCAGTATTTT
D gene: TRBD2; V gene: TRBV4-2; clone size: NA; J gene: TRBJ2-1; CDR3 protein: CASSQPTSGVYNEQFF; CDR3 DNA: TGTGCCAGCAGCCAACCCACTAGCGGGGTCTACAATGAGCAGTTCTTC
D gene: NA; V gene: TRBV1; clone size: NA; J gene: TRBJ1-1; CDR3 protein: CTSSQAETHPEDTEAFF; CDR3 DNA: TGCACCAGCAGCCAAGCGGAGACCCATCCTGAGGACACTGAAGCTTTCTTT
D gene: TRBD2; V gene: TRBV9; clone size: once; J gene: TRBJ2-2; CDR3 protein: CASSSLAGGVRNTGELFF; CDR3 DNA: TGTGCCAGCAGCTCCTTAGCGGGAGGAGTCAGGAACACCGGGGAGCTGTTTTTT
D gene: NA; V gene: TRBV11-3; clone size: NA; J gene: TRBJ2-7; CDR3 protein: CASSNPGHYYEQYF; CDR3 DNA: TGTGCCAGCAGCAACCCGGGACACTACTACGAGCAGTACTTC
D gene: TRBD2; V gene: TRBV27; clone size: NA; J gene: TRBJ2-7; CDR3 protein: CASRGLAGTYEQYF; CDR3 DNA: TGTGCCAGCAGGGGACTAGCGGGGACCTACGAGCAGTACTTC
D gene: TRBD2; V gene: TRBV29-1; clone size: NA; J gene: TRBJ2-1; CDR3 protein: CSVPGLEYYNEQFF; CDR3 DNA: TGCAGCGTGCCGGGACTAGAGTACTACAATGAGCAGTTCTTC
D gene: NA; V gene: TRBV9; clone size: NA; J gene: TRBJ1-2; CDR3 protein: CASSTPDRVTLYGYTF; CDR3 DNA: TGTGCCAGCAGCACCCCGGACAGAGTGACACTCTATGGCTACACCTTC
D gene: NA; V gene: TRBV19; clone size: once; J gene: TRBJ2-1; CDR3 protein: CASKFQGGSPNEQFF; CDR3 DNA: TGTGCCAGTAAATTCCAGGGGGGATCTCCCAATGAGCAGTTCTTC
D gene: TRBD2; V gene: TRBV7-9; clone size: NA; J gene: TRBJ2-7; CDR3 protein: CASSRSIPSGRYGEQYF; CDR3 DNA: TGTGCCAGCAGCCGTTCCATCCCAAGCGGGAGGTACGGGGAGCAGTACTTC
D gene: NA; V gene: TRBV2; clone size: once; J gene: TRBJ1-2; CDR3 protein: CASSATSAGGYGYTF; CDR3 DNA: TGTGCCAGCAGCGCTACTAGTGCCGGAGGCTATGGCTACACCTTC
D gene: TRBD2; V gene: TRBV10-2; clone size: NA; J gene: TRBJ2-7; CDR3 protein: CATNRGGGSYEQYF; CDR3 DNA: TGCGCCACCAATCGGGGGGGTGGCTCCTACGAGCAGTACTTC
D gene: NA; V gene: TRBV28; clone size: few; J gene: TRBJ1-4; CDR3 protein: CASSSGSTNEKLFF; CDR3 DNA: TGTGCCAGCAGCTCAGGGTCGACTAATGAAAAACTGTTTTTT
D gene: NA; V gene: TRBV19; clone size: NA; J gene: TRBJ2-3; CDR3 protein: CASSTFGRSTDTQYF; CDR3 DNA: TGTGCCAGTAGTACCTTCGGGAGAAGCACAGATACGCAGTATTTT
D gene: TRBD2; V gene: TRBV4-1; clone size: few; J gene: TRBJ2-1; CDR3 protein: CASSQVPSGGYEQFF; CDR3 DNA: TGCGCCAGCAGCCAAGTCCCTAGCGGGGGTTATGAGCAGTTCTTC
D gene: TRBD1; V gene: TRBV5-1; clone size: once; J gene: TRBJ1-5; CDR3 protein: CASSSGQGSNQPQHF; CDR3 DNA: TGCGCCAGCAGCTCGGGACAGGGAAGCAATCAGCCCCAGCATTTT
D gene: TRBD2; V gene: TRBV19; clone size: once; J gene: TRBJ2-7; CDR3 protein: CASSPTWGGEYEQYF; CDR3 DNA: TGTGCCAGTAGTCCTACGTGGGGGGGAGAGTACGAGCAGTACTTC
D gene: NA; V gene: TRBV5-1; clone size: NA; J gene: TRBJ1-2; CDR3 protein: CASSPGGDPEYGYTF; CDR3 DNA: TGCGCCAGCAGCCCGGGGGGGGACCCAGAATATGGCTACACCTTC
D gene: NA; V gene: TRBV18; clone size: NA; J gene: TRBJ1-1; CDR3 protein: CASSLGQPGVSTEAFF; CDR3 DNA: TGTGCCAGCTCCCTCGGGCAGCCGGGGGTTAGCACTGAAGCTTTCTTT
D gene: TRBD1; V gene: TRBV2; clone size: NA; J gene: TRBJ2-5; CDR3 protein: CASSRDRVKETQYF; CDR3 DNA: TGTGCCAGCAGTCGCGACAGGGTAAAAGAGACCCAGTACTTC
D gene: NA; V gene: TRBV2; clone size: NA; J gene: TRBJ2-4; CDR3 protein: CASRIQGFQLTKNIQYF; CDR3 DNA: TGTGCCAGCAGAATTCAGGGGTTCCAACTGACCAAAAACATTCAGTACTTC
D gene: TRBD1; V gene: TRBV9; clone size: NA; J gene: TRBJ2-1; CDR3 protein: CASSLDRGTYNEQFF; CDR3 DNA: TGTGCCAGCAGCCTGGACAGGGGCACCTACAATGAGCAGTTCTTC
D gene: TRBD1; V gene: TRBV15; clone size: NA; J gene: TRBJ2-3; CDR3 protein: CATSSIRDRAFSTDTQYF; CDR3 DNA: TGTGCCACCAGCAGTATCCGGGACAGGGCCTTTAGCACAGATACGCAGTATTTT
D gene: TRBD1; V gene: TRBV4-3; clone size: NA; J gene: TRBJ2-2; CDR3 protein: CASSHLRGTGDTGELFF; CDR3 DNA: TGCGCCAGCAGCCATCTCCGTGGGACAGGGGACACCGGGGAGCTGTTTTTT
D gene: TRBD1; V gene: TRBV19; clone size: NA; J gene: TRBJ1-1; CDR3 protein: CASRSRTGNTEAFF; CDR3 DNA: TGTGCCAGTAGAAGCCGGACAGGGAACACTGAAGCTTTCTTT
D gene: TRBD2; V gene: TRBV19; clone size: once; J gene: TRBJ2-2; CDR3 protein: CASSIGSVAGRTGELFF; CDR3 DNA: TGTGCCAGTAGTATAGGTTCGGTAGCGGGACGAACCGGGGAGCTGTTTTTT
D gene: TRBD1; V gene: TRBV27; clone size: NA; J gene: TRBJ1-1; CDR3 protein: CASSNQGQTEAFF; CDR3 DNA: TGTGCCAGCAGTAATCAGGGACAGACTGAAGCTTTCTTT
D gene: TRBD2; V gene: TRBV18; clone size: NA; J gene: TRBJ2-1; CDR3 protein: CASSPPLAGESYNEQFF; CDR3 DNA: TGTGCCAGCTCACCACCGTTGGCGGGAGAATCCTACAATGAGCAGTTCTTC
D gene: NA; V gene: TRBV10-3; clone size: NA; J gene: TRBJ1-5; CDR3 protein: CAISESAGANQPQHF; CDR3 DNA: TGTGCCATCAGTGAGTCGGCAGGGGCCAATCAGCCCCAGCATTTT
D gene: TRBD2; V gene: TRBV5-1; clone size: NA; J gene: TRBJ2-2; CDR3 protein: CASSRETSGANTGELFF; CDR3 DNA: TGCGCCAGCAGCAGAGAGACTAGCGGGGCTAACACCGGGGAGCTGTTTTTT
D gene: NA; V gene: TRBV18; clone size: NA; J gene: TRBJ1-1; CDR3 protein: CASSGGARTEAFF; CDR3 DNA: TGTGCCAGCTCGGGGGGGGCGCGAACTGAAGCTTTCTTT
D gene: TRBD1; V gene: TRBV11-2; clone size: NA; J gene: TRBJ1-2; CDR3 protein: CASRKLGTETRGKRGHTF; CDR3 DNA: TGTGCCAGCAGAAAACTAGGGACAGAGACCAGGGGTAAGCGTGGCCACACCTTC
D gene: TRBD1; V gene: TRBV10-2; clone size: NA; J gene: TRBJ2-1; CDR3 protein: CASSDRTGSFYNEQFF; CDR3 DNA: TGCGCCAGCAGTGACCGGACAGGGAGTTTTTACAATGAGCAGTTCTTC
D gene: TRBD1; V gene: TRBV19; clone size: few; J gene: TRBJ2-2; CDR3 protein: CASSSLGGQGGELFF; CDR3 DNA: TGTGCCAGTAGTTCCCTGGGGGGACAGGGCGGGGAGCTGTTTTTT
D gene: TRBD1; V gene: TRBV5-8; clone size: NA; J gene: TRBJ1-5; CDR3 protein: CASSLWTGYQDQPQHF; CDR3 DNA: TGTGCCAGCAGCTTGTGGACAGGGTATCAAGATCAGCCCCAGCATTTT
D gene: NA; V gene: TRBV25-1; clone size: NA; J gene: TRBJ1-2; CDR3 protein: CASSPHGGGYTF; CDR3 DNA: TGTGCCAGCAGTCCACACGGAGGCGGCTACACCTTC
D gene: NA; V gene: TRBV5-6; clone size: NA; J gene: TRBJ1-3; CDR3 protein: CASSLLSGNTIYF; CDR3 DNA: TGTGCCAGCAGCTTGCTCTCTGGAAACACCATATATTTT
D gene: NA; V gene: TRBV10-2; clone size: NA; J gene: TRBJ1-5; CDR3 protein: CASSESGGRQPQHF; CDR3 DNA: TGCGCCAGCAGTGAGTCGGGGGGGCGTCAGCCCCAGCATTTT
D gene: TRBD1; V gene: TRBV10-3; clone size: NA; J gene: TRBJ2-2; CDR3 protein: CAIGGQGAVGELFF; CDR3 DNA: TGTGCCATCGGGGGGCAGGGGGCTGTCGGGGAGCTGTTTTTT
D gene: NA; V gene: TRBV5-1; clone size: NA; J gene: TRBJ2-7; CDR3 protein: CASSLDPGGVGYEQYF; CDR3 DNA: TGCGCCAGCAGCTTGGACCCGGGCGGGGTGGGCTACGAGCAGTACTTC
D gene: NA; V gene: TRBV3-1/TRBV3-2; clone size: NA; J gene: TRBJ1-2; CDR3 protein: CASSPWIASNYGYTF; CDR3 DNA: TGTGCCAGCAGCCCATGGATAGCTTCTAACTATGGCTACACCTTC
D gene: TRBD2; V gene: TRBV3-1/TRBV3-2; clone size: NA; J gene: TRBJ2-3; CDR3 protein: CASSLGLAGGGDTQYF; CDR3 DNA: TGTGCCAGCAGCCTTGGCCTAGCGGGAGGGGGGGATACGCAGTATTTT
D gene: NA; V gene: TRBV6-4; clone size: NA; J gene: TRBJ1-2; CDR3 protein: CASSLRPVPLNYGYTF; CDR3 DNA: TGTGCCAGCAGCCTCCGCCCAGTCCCCCTTAACTATGGCTACACCTTC
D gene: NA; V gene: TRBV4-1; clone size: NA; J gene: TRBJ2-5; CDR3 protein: CASSQDFRGQETQYF; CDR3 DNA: TGCGCCAGCAGCCAAGACTTCAGGGGCCAAGAGACCCAGTACTTC
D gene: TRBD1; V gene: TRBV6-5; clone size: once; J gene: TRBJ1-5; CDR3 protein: CASSLQGNQPQHF; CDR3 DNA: TGTGCCAGCAGTTTACAGGGGAATCAGCCCCAGCATTTT
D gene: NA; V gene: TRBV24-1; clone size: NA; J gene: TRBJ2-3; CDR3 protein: CATSDSMGQGTDTQYF; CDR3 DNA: TGTGCCACCAGTGATTCGATGGGGCAGGGGACAGATACGCAGTATTTT
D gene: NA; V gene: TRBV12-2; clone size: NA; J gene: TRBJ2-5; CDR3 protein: CASRSRQPQETQYF; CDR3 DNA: TGTGCAAGTCGCTCCAGACAGCCTCAAGAGACCCAGTACTTC
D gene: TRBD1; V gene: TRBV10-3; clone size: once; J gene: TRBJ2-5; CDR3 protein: CAISLDRDQETQYF; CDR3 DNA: TGTGCCATCAGCCTGGACAGGGACCAAGAGACCCAGTACTTC
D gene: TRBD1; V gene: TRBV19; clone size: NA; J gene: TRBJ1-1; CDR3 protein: CASKIKGQGLLSTEAFF; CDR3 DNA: TGTGCCAGTAAAATTAAGGGACAGGGGCTACTGAGCACTGAAGCTTTCTTT
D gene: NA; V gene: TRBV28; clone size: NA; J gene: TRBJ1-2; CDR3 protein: CASSFIRDGYTF; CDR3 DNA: TGTGCCAGCAGTTTTATCCGGGATGGCTACACCTTC